The clone carrying this T cell receptor (beta chain) was seen more than once but under ten times. This sample was taken from a study of T-cell reconstitution after alpha-beta-depleted transplantation in children. CDR1 is MNHNS and CDR2 is SASEGT in the germline V gene. V lost 6 bases and J lost 6; bases outside the gene matches: 7. This CDR3 comprises 15 residues. TCRbeta library construction was performed incorporating unique molecular identifiers. TCRdb reanalysed the PCR reads using MiXCR and keeps one entry per CDR3 protein. The sample has approximately 490,000 distinct CDR3 sequences; around 13% are singletons.

Sequencing was performed on PBMCs from the stem cell graft donor, taken from the stem cell graft. The chain carries TRBV6-1 and TRBJ2-2; TRBD2 matches at 10 bases. This clonotype was sampled from a human donor who donated a stem cell graft to a child with combined immunodeficiency. Here the CDR3 DNA reads TGTGCCAGCAGAAAGCGGGGGGGCCCCTCCGGGGAGCTGTTTTTT. Translated, it gives CASRKRGGPSGELFF.